Following are 13 T cell receptor beta chains from one sample sequenced in a study of OX40 agonist ivuxolimab in advanced cancers. Only in-frame clones appear in the TCRdb table, and some are missing; sequencing was by immunoSEQ multiplex PCR. This table holds 99,000 or so clones, 85% to 95% found once. The specimen comprised CD4+ or CD8+ T cells sorted from blood, sampled in a trial of the OX40 agonist ivuxolimab. The receptors here all came from an adult with an advanced solid tumor such as melanoma, head and neck, liver or kidney cancer.

The chain links TRBV4-2 to TRBJ2-4, with D unresolved. Germline V gene data show CDR1 as LGHNA and CDR2 as YNFKEQ. The V gene lost 0 bases and the J gene lost 6 bases, with 6 bases spanning the gap. This CDR3 region has 13 residues. As DNA, the CDR3 is TGTGCCAGCAGCCAAGAAGATGTAAACATTCAGTACTTC. Translated, it gives CASSQEDVNIQYF.

The gene calls are TRBV11-1 and TRBJ2-1, with D perhaps given as TRBD1 or TRBD2 (5 bases each). Germline V gene sequence: CDR1 SGHAT, CDR2 FQDESV (reference sequence). The CDR3 runs to 16 residues. V lost 1 base to trimming and J lost 4 bases, with 14 bases between them. The CDR3: CASSLVPQGPYNEQFF. The CDR3 bases are TGTGCCAGCAGCTTAGTCCCGCAGGGACCTTACAATGAGCAGTTCTTC.

This clone appeared once. The chain has TRBV7-2 and TRBJ2-1, with D unresolved. This CDR3 spans 12 amino acids. The germline V gene has CDR1 SGHTA and CDR2 FQGNSA. V lost 5 bases and J lost 2, with 4 bases in between. CDR3 region: CASSTTYNEQFF. In DNA, the CDR3 is TGTGCCAGCAGCACCACCTACAATGAGCAGTTCTTC.

The count of this clone is one. The rearrangement joins TRBV7-3 to TRBJ2-1, with TRBD2 matching over 10 bases. After removal of 2 bases from V and 4 bases from J, the junction contained 2 bases not matched to a gene. CDR1 is SGHTA and CDR2 is FQGTGA in the germline V gene. The CDR3 runs to 15 residues. CDR3 sequence (DNA): TGTGCCAGCAGCTTAGGACTAGCGGCTTACAATGAGCAGTTCTTC. Translated, it gives CASSLGLAAYNEQFF. Supplemented by reference TRBV7-3 and TRBJ2-1, the full variable domain reads GAGVSQTPSNKVTEKGKYVELRCDPISGHTALYWYRQSLGQGPEFLIYFQGTGAADDSGLPNDRFFAVRPEGSVSTLKIQRTERGDSAVYLCASSLGLAAYNEQFFGPGTRLTVL.

The chain recombines TRBV9 with TRBJ2-5; TRBD2 might be the D (6 bases). V lost 3 bases, J lost 1 base, and 16 bases lay in between. The CDR3 extends over 16 amino acids. CDR1 SGDLS and CDR2 YYNGEE come from the germline V gene. CDR3 in amino acids: CASSGGSAGSQETQYF. The CDR3 region has the DNA TGTGCCAGCAGCGGCGGGTCGGCGGGAAGCCAAGAGACCCAGTACTTC.

This chain links TRBV19 with TRBJ1-5; no firm D call. Trimming left V 6 bases short and J 0 bases short, with 3 bases between. The CDR3 loop spans 12 amino acids. Germline V gene lookup returns CDR1 LNHDA and CDR2 SQIVND (reference sequence). The DNA for the CDR3 is TGTGCCAGTAGGTATAGCAATCAGCCCCAGCATTTT. Amino acid sequence: CASRYSNQPQHF.

The chain employs TRBV7-9 and TRBJ1-1; 9 bases map to TRBD1. The CDR3 totals 17 residues. Trimming removed 2 bases from V and 2 bases from J; junction bases left unmatched: 9. Germline CDR1 reads SEHNR; CDR2 reads FQNEAQ (reference sequence). CDR3 region: CASSLQPGTGYNTEAFF. CDR3 DNA sequence: TGTGCCAGCAGCTTACAACCCGGGACAGGGTATAACACTGAAGCTTTCTTT.

The chain is built from TRBV6-5 and TRBJ2-7; tentative D call: TRBD1 (6 bases). Germline V gene lookup returns CDR1 MNHEY and CDR2 SVGAGI. The CDR3 has 14 residues. The V end lost 1 base, the J end lost 0 bases, and 7 bases lay between the germline ends. The CDR3 DNA is TGTGCCAGCAGTTACTTGGACAGCTCCTACGAGCAGTACGTC. This gives the protein CASSYLDSSYEQYV.

This clone was picked up one time. V and J are TRBV7-6 and TRBJ2-1, with D perhaps matching TRBD1 or TRBD2 (5 bases each). With 5 bases removed from V and 5 bases from J, the gap between germline ends came to 10 bases. Germline CDR1 reads SGHVS; CDR2 reads FNYEAQ. The CDR3 extends over 13 amino acids. The CDR3 sequence is CASSPWGNNEQFF. Here the CDR3 DNA reads TGTGCCAGCAGCCCATGGGGGAACAATGAGCAGTTCTTC.

The V gene is TRBV4-3, the J gene TRBJ2-1, with 13 bases that match TRBD2. The CDR3 has 16 amino acids. CDR1 and CDR2 (germline): LGHNA, YSLEER. V trimming: 1 base; J trimming: 5 bases; junction bases outside the gene matches: 2. The CDR3 nucleotides are TGCGCCAGCAGCCAAGGACTAGCGGGGGGTCACAATGAGCAGTTCTTC. Translating gives CASSQGLAGGHNEQFF.

The chain carries TRBV6-1 and TRBJ2-7; TRBD2 agrees at 7 bases. Germline V gene data show CDR1 as MNHNS and CDR2 as SASEGT. The CDR3 is made up of 14 amino acids. V was clipped by 4 bases and J by 3 bases; unmatched bases: 6. CDR3 sequence (DNA): TGTGCCAGCAGTGTCAGGGAGGGTGGCTACGAGCAGTACTTC. Its protein is CASSVREGGYEQYF.

This clone was seen once. The chain combines TRBV11-1 with TRBJ1-1; D may be TRBD1 (5 bases). Trimming stripped 1 base from V and 4 bases from J, with 7 bases between. CDR1 is SGHAT and CDR2 is FQDESV in the germline V gene (reference sequence). The CDR3 consists of 13 residues. CDR3: CASSLEGTTEAFF. The CDR3 nucleotides are TGTGCCAGCAGCTTAGAGGGGACCACTGAAGCTTTCTTT.

The gene calls are TRBV29-1 and TRBJ1-4; 8 nucleotides agree with TRBD1. The germline gives CDR1 SQVTM, CDR2 ANQGSEA. The CDR3 has 12 amino acids. V lost 7 bases, J lost 8 bases, and 6 bases stayed unmatched. The CDR3 spells CSGWTGTEKLFF. The CDR3 region has the DNA TGCAGCGGATGGACAGGGACGGAAAAACTGTTTTTT.